These T cell receptor beta chains were read from a single sample in a study of OX40 agonist ivuxolimab in advanced cancers. Produced via immunoSEQ multiplex PCR; TCRdb's table is partial and in-frame only. The repertoire holds approximately 31,000 clones, with approximately 89% as singletons. The sequencing used CD4+ or CD8+ T cells sorted from blood, collected in a trial of the OX40 agonist ivuxolimab. These receptors all stem from an adult with an advanced solid tumor such as melanoma, head and neck, liver or kidney cancer. Each CDR3 is given with its conserved first and last residue. The D gene is left open where the match is weak.

D: -; V: TRBV4-1; J: TRBJ2-1; CDR3: CASSLNYAGEQFF
D: TRBD1; V: TRBV5-6; J: TRBJ2-6; CDR3: CASSKQGTGANVLTF
D: -; V: TRBV25-1; J: TRBJ2-7; CDR3: CASSGKEYEQYF
D: -; V: TRBV5-6; J: TRBJ2-6; CDR3: CASSLGVTSGANVLTF
D: -; V: TRBV29-1; J: TRBJ2-1; CDR3: CSVTKQLSYNEQFF
D: -; V: TRBV5-4; J: TRBJ2-1; CDR3: CASSLLNEQFF
D: -; V: TRBV5-4; J: TRBJ2-1; CDR3: CASSSLEARQFF
D: -; V: TRBV28; J: TRBJ2-7; CDR3: CASSLSFGGAGYEQYF
D: -; V: TRBV19; J: TRBJ1-5; CDR3: CASSLQGGSNQPQHF
D: TRBD2; V: TRBV13; J: TRBJ2-7; CDR3: CASSSASGRGYEQYF
D: TRBD2; V: TRBV11-3; J: TRBJ2-1; CDR3: CASSPFSGRANEQFF
D: -; V: TRBV19; J: TRBJ2-3; CDR3: CASSIRDTQYF
D: -; V: TRBV6-5; J: TRBJ1-1; CDR3: CASSYSRGTEAFF
D: -; V: TRBV27; J: TRBJ1-5; CDR3: CASSPRADGYQPQHF
D: -; V: TRBV19; J: TRBJ1-5; CDR3: CASSLPQSGLNQPQHF
D: -; V: TRBV29-1; J: TRBJ2-6; CDR3: CSVGGIGANVLTF
D: -; V: TRBV7-2; J: TRBJ2-3; CDR3: CASSLGRGDTQYF
D: -; V: TRBV2; J: TRBJ1-5; CDR3: CASKQTGTDSYQPQHF
D: TRBD1; V: TRBV20-1; J: TRBJ1-2; CDR3: CSTTQGYGYTF
D: TRBD2; V: TRBV19; J: TRBJ2-7; CDR3: CASSMGLAGAYEQYF
D: -; V: TRBV11-3; J: TRBJ2-3; CDR3: CASSLYGGALDTQYF
D: -; V: TRBV7-6; J: TRBJ2-3; CDR3: CASSLLGMATDTQYF
D: TRBD1; V: TRBV6-5; J: TRBJ2-7; CDR3: CASRQGRSLYEQYF
D: TRBD2; V: TRBV5-5; J: TRBJ2-3; CDR3: CASSLEGSGGSSADTQYF
D: -; V: TRBV11-1; J: TRBJ2-2; CDR3: CASSFTTGFANTGELFF
D: -; V: TRBV5-4; J: TRBJ2-6; CDR3: CASKRGHINSGANVLTF
D: TRBD1; V: TRBV19; J: TRBJ2-1; CDR3: CASSPDRESYNEQFF
D: TRBD1; V: TRBV29-1; J: TRBJ2-3; CDR3: CSVAIRDRASTDTQYF
D: -; V: TRBV10-2; J: TRBJ1-6; CDR3: CASSDPDLFFNSPLHF
D: -; V: TRBV28; J: TRBJ2-4; CDR3: CASSSPGAAVLKNIQYF
D: TRBD2; V: TRBV19; J: TRBJ2-5; CDR3: CASSTTSVQETQYF
D: -; V: TRBV21-1; J: TRBJ2-1; CDR3: CASSKASSGLKQFF